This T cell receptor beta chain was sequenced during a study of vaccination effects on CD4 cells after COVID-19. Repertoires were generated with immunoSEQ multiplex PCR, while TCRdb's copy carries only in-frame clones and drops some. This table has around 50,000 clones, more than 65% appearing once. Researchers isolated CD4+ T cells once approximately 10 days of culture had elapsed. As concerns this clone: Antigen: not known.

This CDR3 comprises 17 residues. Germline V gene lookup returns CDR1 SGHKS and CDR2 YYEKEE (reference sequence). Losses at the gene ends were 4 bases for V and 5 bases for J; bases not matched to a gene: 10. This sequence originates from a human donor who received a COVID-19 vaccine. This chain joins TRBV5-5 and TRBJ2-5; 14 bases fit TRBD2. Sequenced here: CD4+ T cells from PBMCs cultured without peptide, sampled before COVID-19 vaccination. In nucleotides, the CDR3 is TGTGCCAGCAGCCCTCACCGGACTAGCGGGGGGTCGGAGACCCAGTACTTC. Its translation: CASSPHRTSGGSETQYF.